The 11 T cell receptor beta chains presented below share a single source sample, sequenced in a study of lymphopenia after photon versus proton radiotherapy. Produced via immunoSEQ multiplex PCR; TCRdb's table is partial and in-frame only. The sample holds about 50,000 clones, around 83% seen once. The sample was peripheral blood, taken from a patient treated with photon-based radiotherapy. The source of these receptors is a middle-aged man with gastric cancer.

The chain links TRBV19 to TRBJ2-3; a weak D match, TRBD1 (6 bases). Trimming left V 10 bases short and J 0 bases short, with 11 bases between. The CDR3 is made up of 13 amino acids. Germline-derived CDR1 and CDR2 are LNHDA and SQIVND (reference sequence). The CDR3: CATTDRSTDTQYF. The CDR3 DNA reads TGTGCCACTACAGACAGGAGCACAGATACGCAGTATTTT.

The chain employs TRBV4-3 and TRBJ2-3; TRBD2 matches at 14 bases. This CDR3 contains 18 residues. Germline V lookup: CDR1 LGHNA, CDR2 YSLEER. The junction had 12 bases not matched to a gene; V was cut back by 10 bases and J by 0 bases. The CDR3 coding sequence is TGCGCCACCGGGACTAGCGGGAGCTTGACATCTAGCACAGATACGCAGTATTTT. Protein product: CATGTSGSLTSSTDTQYF.

This clone turned up a few times. This sequence joins TRBV6-6 and TRBJ2-7; perhaps D is TRBD1 or TRBD2 (5 bases each). Trimming removed 6 bases at V and 1 base at J, with 13 bases between. Per the germline V gene, CDR1 is MNHNY and CDR2 is SVGAGI (reference sequence). The CDR3 has 14 residues. The CDR3 coding sequence is TGTGCCAGCAGGCGTGGGACGGATTCCTACGAGCAGTACTTC. Amino acids: CASRRGTDSYEQYF.

V usage is TRBV14 and J usage is TRBJ2-1; D is unclear. CDR3 length: 15 residues. From germline, CDR1 is SGHDN and CDR2 FVKESK. Deletions cut 5 bases from V and 10 bases from J, with 21 bases between. For the CDR3, the DNA is TGTGCCAGCAGCACCGTTGGAGTCCGCTATTCAGAGCAGTTCTTC. This encodes CASSTVGVRYSEQFF.

The rearrangement uses TRBV19 and TRBJ2-2; D uncertain. The CDR3 consists of 13 residues. Germline CDR1 reads LNHDA; CDR2 reads SQIVND (reference sequence). Trimming shortened V by 2 bases and J by 7 bases, and 8 bases separated the two germline ends. The CDR3: CASSIKVSGELFF. DNA of the CDR3: TGTGCCAGTAGTATAAAAGTTAGCGGGGAGCTGTTTTTT.

The chain joins TRBV10-2 to TRBJ2-2, with D hard to call. The CDR3 spans 14 residues. From germline, CDR1 is WSHSY and CDR2 SAAADI. The V gene lost 3 bases and the J gene lost 3 bases, with 8 bases spanning the gap. The CDR3 nucleotides read TGCGCCAGCAGTGAACTTCTCTACACCGGGGAGCTGTTTTTT. Protein: CASSELLYTGELFF.

This clone was observed a handful of times. The rearrangement joins TRBV4-1 to TRBJ1-4; D ambiguous. The V gene lost 3 bases and the J gene lost 0 bases, with 11 bases spanning the gap. Looked up from germline, CDR1 is MGHRA and CDR2 is YSYEKL. The CDR3 sequence is 16 residues long. In DNA, the CDR3 is TGCGCCAGCAGCCACCTTTACAGTGCAACTAATGAAAAACTGTTTTTT. Translation: CASSHLYSATNEKLFF.

The chain recombines TRBV7-9 with TRBJ1-1, with 8 positions matching TRBD1. Germline CDR1 and CDR2: SEHNR and FQNEAQ (reference sequence). V gave up 1 base and J gave up 7 bases; unmatched junction bases: 5. The CDR3 sequence is 14 residues long. In nucleotides, the CDR3 is TGTGCCAGCAGCTTAGAGGGGACAGGATTTGAAGCTTTCTTT. The encoded protein is CASSLEGTGFEAFF.

The table lists this clone with a count of one. CDR3 sequence: CASSVAGGLYNEQFF. CDR3 coding DNA: TGTGCCAGCAGCGTAGCGGGAGGTTTATACAATGAGCAGTTCTTC. V and J are TRBV9 and TRBJ2-1; 7 nucleotides match TRBD2. The CDR3 contains 15 residues. Trimming removed 0 bases from V and 4 bases from J; junction bases left unmatched: 4. From germline, CDR1 is SGDLS and CDR2 YYNGEE.

This clone was recorded once. V is TRBV19 and J is TRBJ2-1; 7 bases agree with TRBD2. The V and J ends lost 7 bases and 3 bases, in that order; junction bases with no gene match: 15. There are 17 residues in the CDR3. In germline, CDR1 is LNHDA, CDR2 SQIVND (reference sequence). The CDR3 DNA sequence: TGTGCCAGTATGGGGGGGACCCCAGGCACGTACTACAATGAGCAGTTCTTC. It is translated as CASMGGTPGTYYNEQFF.

The J gene is TRBJ1-2, the V gene TRBV28, with 8 bases matching TRBD1. Germline V gene lookup returns CDR1 MDHEN and CDR2 SYDVKM. CDR3 length equals 14 residues. The trim removed 8 bases at V and 3 bases at J, leaving 8 bases unmatched. CDR3 region: CASGYRGAYYGYTF. The CDR3 DNA is TGTGCCAGCGGATACAGGGGGGCATACTATGGCTACACCTTC.